This T cell receptor beta chain was sequenced for a study of blood T cells in healthy people across ages. General observations from the study: Conclusively comparing naive with antigen-experienced cells was impossible with unsorted PBMCs.

A second PCR of roughly 7 to 11 cycles used a sample-barcoded 5' primer and a J-beta primer mix. The authors tagged each cDNA molecule using a template-switch adaptor with 12 random nucleotides. TCRdb reanalysed the 5' RACE reads using MiXCR and keeps one entry per CDR3 protein. The table has over a million distinct CDR3 sequences, about 42% seen once. On this clonotype: The antigen remains unidentified.

The source is a young woman in good health. Sequences were obtained from blood.

The CDR3 loop reads CASAIFRTAEQFF. In nucleotides, the CDR3 is TGTGCCAGCGCCATTTTTAGAACAGCTGAGCAGTTCTTC. The rearrangement uses TRBV28 and TRBJ2-1; no reliable D call. The CDR3 length is 13 residues. Trimming pared 8 bases from V and 9 bases from J, leaving 17 bases between. In germline, CDR1 is MDHEN, CDR2 SYDVKM.